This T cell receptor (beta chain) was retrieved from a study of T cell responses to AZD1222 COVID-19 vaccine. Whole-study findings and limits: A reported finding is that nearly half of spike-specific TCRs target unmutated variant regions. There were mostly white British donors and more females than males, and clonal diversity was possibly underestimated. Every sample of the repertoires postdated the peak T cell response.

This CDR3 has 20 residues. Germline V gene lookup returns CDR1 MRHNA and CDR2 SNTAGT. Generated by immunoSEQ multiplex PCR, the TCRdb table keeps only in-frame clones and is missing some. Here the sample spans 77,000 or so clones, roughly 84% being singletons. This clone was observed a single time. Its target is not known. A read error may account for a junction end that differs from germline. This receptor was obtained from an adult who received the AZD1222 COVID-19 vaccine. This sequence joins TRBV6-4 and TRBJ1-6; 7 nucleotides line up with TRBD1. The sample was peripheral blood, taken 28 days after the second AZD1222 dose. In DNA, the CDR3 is TGTGCCACCAGTAGAACCACTTGGACAGGCGAACGTATGGGAGGGTCACCCCTCCACTTT. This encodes CATSRTTWTGERMGGSPLHF.